These T cell receptor beta chains were read from a single sample in a study of blood T cell repertoires in COVID-19. Some clones are missing from TCRdb's copy, which holds only in-frame ones; the method was immunoSEQ multiplex PCR. The sample lists 95,000 to 100,000 clones; roughly 80% were seen once. Sequenced sample: peripheral blood. Every receptor here comes from a woman older than 75 with acute or convalescent COVID-19. CDR3s include the opening cysteine and the closing phenylalanine or tryptophan. Each record gives: J gene, V gene, D gene, clone size, CDR3 DNA, CDR3 protein. D genes are given only for firm matches. Clone size is shown for a subset of rows, as once, few, many or a class of expanded clone.

TRBJ2-1 TRBV9 TRBD2 once TGTGCCAGCAGCTTCAGCGGGGGGGCCGATGAGCAGTTCTTC CASSFSGGADEQFF
TRBJ1-6 TRBV9 TRBD1 . TGTGCCAGCAGCGGACGGGACAGGGGTTCACCCCTCCACTTT CASSGRDRGSPLHF
TRBJ1-4 TRBV2 TRBD1 . TGTGCCACGTCGGGAGGGGGCGTGGGTGCTAATGAAAAACTGTTTTTT CATSGGGVGANEKLFF
TRBJ1-6 TRBV2 TRBD1 . TGTGCCAGCGGCCGCTCGGGACAGGGTGTCTATAATTCACCCCTCCACTTT CASGRSGQGVYNSPLHF
TRBJ1-3 TRBV18 TRBD1 . TGTGCCAGCTCGCCCGACAGGGCTGGAAACACCATATATTTT CASSPDRAGNTIYF
TRBJ2-1 TRBV10-2 . few TGCGCCAGCAGTACATTGCTGGGGGGTTACAATGAGCAGTTCTTC CASSTLLGGYNEQFF
TRBJ1-1 TRBV18 . . TGTGCCAGCTCACCATTGGCGGGGGAAGCTTTCTTT CASSPLAGEAFF
TRBJ1-6 TRBV5-8 TRBD1 . TGTGCCAGCAGCTTGGAGGGACAGGGAGTTTCACCCCTCCACTTT CASSLEGQGVSPLHF
TRBJ2-2 TRBV19 . . TGTGCCAGTAGTATAAACGCCAGAACGAACACCGGGGAGCTGTTTTTT CASSINARTNTGELFF
TRBJ1-5 TRBV2 TRBD1 . TGTGCCAGCACAGAGGGGGCCAATCAGCCCCAGCATTTT CASTEGANQPQHF
TRBJ1-5 TRBV2 TRBD1 . TGTGCCAGCAGGATAAGACAGGGAGATCAGCCCCAGCATTTT CASRIRQGDQPQHF
TRBJ2-3 TRBV27 TRBD1 . TGTGCCAGCAGTCCGACAGGGGGTAGCTTGATCACAGATACGCAGTATTTT CASSPTGGSLITDTQYF
TRBJ2-6 TRBV7-3 . . TGTGCCAGCAGCCCCGGGACAAGATCTGGGGCCAACGTCCTGACTTTC CASSPGTRSGANVLTF
TRBJ2-5 TRBV7-2 . . TGTGCCAGCAGAAGGAGTGGGGGGGCCGGAGAGACCCAGTACTTC CASRRSGGAGETQYF
TRBJ1-1 TRBV2 . . TGTGCCAGCGCCCAGTTCACTGAAGCTTTCTTT CASAQFTEAFF
TRBJ1-3 TRBV5-6 TRBD1 few TGTGCCAGCAGCTCCGTGACAGGGGGAAACTCTGGAAACACCATATATTTT CASSSVTGGNSGNTIYF
TRBJ2-5 TRBV24-1 . . TGTGCCACCAGTGATGACAAAAAAGAGACCCAGTACTTC CATSDDKKETQYF
TRBJ1-4 TRBV4-3 TRBD1 . TGCGCCAGCAGCCAAGAACAGGGGGAGTATAATGAAAAACTGTTTTTT CASSQEQGEYNEKLFF
TRBJ2-2 TRBV7-2 . . TGTGCCAGCATCCTGATTGCGGACACCGGGGAGCTGTTTTTT CASILIADTGELFF
TRBJ2-2 TRBV5-1 . once TGCGCCAGCAGCTTGGCCGCAGGGGTGAACACCGGGGAGCTGTTTTTT CASSLAAGVNTGELFF
TRBJ2-1 TRBV7-9 . . TGTGCCAGCAGCTTAACGCGGGGAGACAATGAGCAGTTCTTC CASSLTRGDNEQFF
TRBJ1-1 TRBV10-3 . . TGTGCCATCAGTGACCCCACAGGTCACACTGAAGCTTTCTTT CAISDPTGHTEAFF
TRBJ1-1 TRBV7-6 TRBD1 . TGTGCCAGCAGCCCTCGACAGGGTTCGAACACTGAAGCTTTCTTT CASSPRQGSNTEAFF
TRBJ1-3 TRBV18 TRBD1 . TGTGCCAGCTCACTAAATCCAGGGGGCTCTGGAAACACCATATATTTT CASSLNPGGSGNTIYF
TRBJ1-6 TRBV30 . once TGTGCCTGGAGAGGTACAGCTAATTCACCCCTCCACTTT CAWRGTANSPLHF
TRBJ2-5 TRBV6-5 TRBD2 . TGTGCCAGCAGTCGGGGGGGGGTCCGGGGCCAGTACTTC CASSRGGVRGQYF
TRBJ2-7 TRBV30 . once TGCGCCTGGAGTATACTCTTTGTAGACGAGCAGTACTTC CAWSILFVDEQYF
TRBJ1-3 TRBV28 TRBD1 many TGTGCCAGCAATTCCGGGACAGGATCCTCTGGAAACACCATATATTTT CASNSGTGSSGNTIYF
TRBJ1-4 TRBV10-1 TRBD1 few TGCGCCAGCCAAGACGAGCAGGGGGCGATCCCTAGAACTAATGAAAAACTGTTTTTT CASQDEQGAIPRTNEKLFF
TRBJ2-2 TRBV6-2/TRBV6-3 TRBD2 once TGTGCCAGCAGTTACTCTCCCTCGACTAGCGGGGGAATGGCCACCGGGGAGCTGTTTTTT CASSYSPSTSGGMATGELFF
TRBJ1-3 TRBV28 . . TGTGCCAGCAGTTTAAAGACCGGGTACACCATATATTTT CASSLKTGYTIYF
TRBJ1-5 TRBV6-1 TRBD1 . TGTGCCAGCAGTGAAGAATTCCCCCGCCTCGGGACAGTCAATCAGCCCCAGCATTTT CASSEEFPRLGTVNQPQHF
TRBJ1-2 TRBV24-1 TRBD1 . TGTGCCACCAGCGGGACAGGAGATAACTATGGCTACACCTTC CATSGTGDNYGYTF
TRBJ2-1 TRBV2 . . TGTGCCAGCAGTTACCAAAGGGGCTATGAGCAGTTCTTC CASSYQRGYEQFF
TRBJ2-2 TRBV4-2 TRBD2 . TGTGCCAGCAGCCAAGATCTGCCCCTAGCGGGGGGGCCTAACACCGGGGAGCTGTTTTTT CASSQDLPLAGGPNTGELFF
TRBJ1-3 TRBV7-2 TRBD1 . TGTGCCAGCAGCTTCCAAGGGACAGGGGCTGGAAACACCATATATTTT CASSFQGTGAGNTIYF
TRBJ1-1 TRBV7-9 . few TGTGCCAGCAGCTCAAGGCGGGCGAATGATGAAGCTTTCTTT CASSSRRANDEAFF
TRBJ1-4 TRBV27 . once TGTGCCAGCAGTTTCGAAGGGGCGTCTAATGAAAAACTGTTTTTT CASSFEGASNEKLFF
TRBJ2-6 TRBV4-3 . few TGCGCCAGCAGCCCGACAGCGGGCAAGGGGGCCAACGTCCTGACTTTC CASSPTAGKGANVLTF
TRBJ2-5 TRBV7-8 TRBD2 . TGTGCCAGCAGCTTAAATAGCGGGGCCCCTCAGTACTTC CASSLNSGAPQYF
TRBJ1-5 TRBV4-2 . . TGTGCCAGCAGCCAAGAGGCAGGGTATTCTCAGCCCCAGCATTTT CASSQEAGYSQPQHF
TRBJ1-2 TRBV3-1/TRBV3-2 TRBD1 . TGTGCCAGCAGCCTAGGGACAGACTATGGCTACACCTTC CASSLGTDYGYTF
TRBJ2-1 TRBV5-4 TRBD2 few TGTGCCAGCAGCTTCTACGCGGGGGGGAAGAATGAGCAGTTCTTC CASSFYAGGKNEQFF